This TCR beta chain was documented in a study of cytomegalovirus exposure and HLA in healthy donors. Profiling relied on immunoSEQ multiplex PCR, and the TCRdb table lists in-frame clones only, not all of them. The table lists roughly 180,000 clones, about four fifths of them singletons. This TCR was sampled from a man younger than 30 in good health and CMV-seropositive. The sequenced sample was PBMCs.

The CDR3 DNA reads TGTGCCACCTCACCCGGTAGCGGGGCTCAAGAGACCCAGTACTTC. Amino acid sequence: CATSPGSGAQETQYF. The rearrangement uses TRBV6-5 and TRBJ2-5, with 8 bases matching TRBD2. With V trimmed by 10 bases and J by 2 bases, 12 bases remained unmatched. Looked up from germline, CDR1 is MNHEY and CDR2 is SVGAGI. The CDR3 runs 15 residues.